The source of this T cell receptor (beta chain) is a study of T cells in Graves' hyperthyroidism and ophthalmopathy. Regarding the study as a whole: Ophthalmopathy and stable hyperthyroidism were separated by a 13 V-J model.

Germline trimming cut 1 base from V and 12 bases from J; bases unmatched to any gene: 7. The CDR3 totals 14 residues. The germline V gene encodes CDR1 SGHRS and CDR2 YFSETQ. This clonotype has only one observation. No antigen is known for it. Aged 18 to 65, the patients had hyperthyroidism that was newly diagnosed and had lasted under 2 months. RNA transcripts served as the template for amplifying TCR beta CDR3 regions. Carried out on the TCR CDR3, a first-round RT-PCR used the HTBI primer set. MiXCR was run by TCRdb on the multiplex PCR reads, yielding one entry per CDR3 protein. The repertoire holds more than 300,000 distinct CDR3 sequences, with approximately 13% as singletons.

This chain uses TRBV5-1 with TRBJ2-1; 10 bases align to TRBD2. This receptor was obtained from a woman aged 18 to 35 with Graves' hyperthyroidism. Sequenced input: blood. CDR3 loop: CASSLLTSGSSQFF. The DNA of the CDR3 is TGCGCCAGCAGCTTGTTGACTAGCGGGTCCTCGCAGTTCTTC.